These 19 T cell receptor beta chains were all obtained from the same sample, sequenced in a study of T cell repertoires in aging, cancer and after chemotherapy. Multiplex touch-down PCR with TRB-A/B primers amplified rearranged V-D-J TRB sequences. TCRdb recomputed calls from the multiplex PCR reads with MiXCR, one row per CDR3 protein. The sample holds about 3,000 distinct CDR3 sequences, over 25% seen once. Amplification of TCR beta used genomic DNA extracted from peripheral blood. Material for sequencing was blood. These receptors came from a human donor in good health.

The chain has TRBV7-6 and TRBJ2-5, with D unresolved. V gave up 3 bases and J gave up 2 bases, with 7 bases separating them. Germline CDR1 is SGHVS and CDR2 is FNYEAQ. The CDR3 spans 13 residues. The CDR3 DNA follows: TGTGCCAGCAGCTTTGCCAGACAAGAGACCCAGTACTTC. Translation gives CASSFARQETQYF.

This clonotype ranks as medium-sized. The rearrangement joins TRBV7-6 to TRBJ2-6; possible D gene TRBD1, 7 bases. V shed 0 bases and J shed 1 base, with 16 bases lying between them. CDR3 length equals 19 residues. The V gene's germline CDR1 is SGHVS and CDR2 FNYEAQ. The CDR3 nucleotides read TGTGCCAGCAGCTTAGCGAGGGCAGGGGGAGGATCTGGGGCCAACGTCCTGACTTTC. Protein sequence: CASSLARAGGGSGANVLTF.

This clonotype is labeled as medium-sized (0.01 to 0.1%). The chain links TRBV5-5 to TRBJ1-1; no firm D call. Per germline, CDR1 SGHKS and CDR2 YYEKEE (reference sequence). V was cut by 5 bases and J by 1 base, with 9 bases left in between. The CDR3 totals 13 residues. The CDR3 bases are TGTGCCAGCAGGCCTATAGAGAACACTGAAGCTTTCTTT. This translates into CASRPIENTEAFF.

By share of the sample, this clonotype is medium-sized. The chain combines TRBV27 with TRBJ2-1, with D uncertain. V dropped 7 bases and J dropped 0 bases, with 13 bases sitting between them. The germline V gene encodes CDR1 MNHEY and CDR2 SMNVEV (reference sequence). The CDR3 is made up of 15 amino acids. As DNA, the CDR3 is TGTGCCAGCACCCCGGCGACCAGCTCCTACAATGAGCAGTTCTTC. It specifies CASTPATSSYNEQFF.

Within the sample, this clonotype is medium-sized. This rearrangement joins TRBV18 to TRBJ2-7, with 15 bases matching TRBD2. CDR1 is KGHSH and CDR2 is LQKENI in the germline V gene. After removal of 4 bases from V and 3 bases from J, the junction contained 7 bases not matched to a gene. This CDR3 region has 17 residues. The CDR3 here is CASSRRTSGRVLYEQYF. The CDR3 DNA follows: TGTGCCAGCTCACGACGGACTAGCGGGAGGGTCCTCTACGAGCAGTACTTC.

This clonotype was observed a few times. The chain combines TRBV5-6 with TRBJ1-5; TRBD1 might be the D (6 bases). Germline loops: CDR1 SGHDT, CDR2 YYEEEE. V lost 1 base to trimming and J lost 7 bases, with 30 bases between them. The CDR3 totals 20 residues. The CDR3 loop is CASSLLGGGRGAAAWQPQHF. DNA for the CDR3: TGTGCCAGCAGCTTGCTTGGGGGAGGTCGGGGGGCGGCGGCCTGGCAGCCCCAGCATTTT. Looking up the rest from reference TRBV5-6 and TRBJ1-5 gives the full variable domain: DAGVTQSPTHLIKTRGQQVTLRCSPKSGHDTVSWYQQALGQGPQFIFQYYEEEERQRGNFPDRFSGHQFPNYSSELNVNALLLGDSALYLCASSLLGGGRGAAAWQPQHFGDGTRLSIL.

V and J are TRBV5-1 and TRBJ2-1; 7 bases align to TRBD2. CDR3 length: 14 residues. The V and J ends lost 2 bases and 5 bases, in that order; junction bases with no gene match: 4. Germline values: CDR1 SGHRS, CDR2 YFSETQ. The CDR3 DNA follows: TGCGCCAGCAGCTTTAGTCTAGCGGACAATGAGCAGTTCTTC. It specifies CASSFSLADNEQFF.

The gene calls are TRBV27 and TRBJ1-5; no reliable D call. This CDR3 is built from 8 residues. The germline V gene has CDR1 MNHEY and CDR2 SMNVEV (reference sequence). V lost 8 bases to trimming and J lost 7 bases, with 0 bases between them. This CDR3 is CASQPQHF. The DNA of the CDR3 is TGTGCCAGCCAGCCCCAGCATTTT.

This clonotype is categorized as medium-sized. The rearrangement links TRBV5-4 to TRBJ2-1; 11 bases are shared with TRBD2. The junction had 7 bases not matched to a gene; V was cut back by 4 bases and J by 7 bases. The CDR3 runs to 15 residues. Germline lookup yields CDR1 SGHNT and CDR2 YYREEE (reference sequence). CDR3 in amino acids: CASSNRLAGNNEQFF. The CDR3, as DNA: TGTGCCAGCAGCAACAGACTAGCGGGAAATAATGAGCAGTTCTTC.

By share, this clonotype ranks as medium-sized. The chain recombines TRBV6-5 with TRBJ1-1; weak D call: TRBD1 (6 bases). The CDR3 consists of 15 residues. Germline V gene sequence: CDR1 MNHEY, CDR2 SVGAGI. Trimming cost V 0 bases and J 1 base, with 9 bases left between them. The CDR3 bases are TGTGCCAGCAGTTACTCGGGCAGGGGGAACACTGAAGCTTTCTTT. It yields the protein CASSYSGRGNTEAFF.

This clonotype was seen more than once but under ten times. This chain connects TRBV7-9 to TRBJ1-1; D is possibly TRBD1 (6 bases). The CDR3 is 14 residues long. V was pared by 6 bases and J by 3 bases, with 14 bases between. Germline V lookup: CDR1 SEHNR, CDR2 FQNEAQ (reference sequence). As DNA, the CDR3 is TGTGCCAGCAGGGTGGGGGGCGGATACACTGAAGCTTTCTTT. It codes for CASRVGGGYTEAFF.

In its sample, this clonotype was seen a few times. The chain couples TRBV30 to TRBJ2-7, with 7 bases that match TRBD1. This CDR3 is built from 14 residues. Germline-derived CDR1 and CDR2 are GTSNPN and SVGIG (reference sequence). J was trimmed by 5 bases and V by 1 base; bases with no gene match: 8. CDR3 in amino acids: CAWSDLTGLNEQYF. The CDR3 nucleotides read TGTGCCTGGAGTGATTTGACAGGGTTGAACGAGCAGTACTTC. Supplemented by reference TRBV30 and TRBJ2-7, the full variable domain reads SQTIHQWPATLVQPVGSPLSLECTVEGTSNPNLYWYRQAAGRGLQLLFYSVGIGQISSEVPQNLSASRPQDRQFILSSKKLLLSDSGFYLCAWSDLTGLNEQYFGPGTRLTVT.

This clonotype appeared a few times. This chain joins TRBV4-2 and TRBJ2-1; TRBD2 matches at 10 bases. Germline CDR1 is LGHNA and CDR2 is YNFKEQ. This CDR3 has 15 amino acids. Germline trimming cut 0 bases from V and 9 bases from J; bases unmatched to any gene: 5. The CDR3 DNA sequence: TGTGCCAGCAGCCAAGAGGAGCGGGAGGGTGCTGAGCAGTTCTTC. This gives the protein CASSQEEREGAEQFF.

This clonotype is categorized as large. The V call is TRBV11-3, the J call TRBJ2-5; D assignment may be TRBD1 or TRBD2 (5 bases each). The CDR3 is made up of 16 amino acids. V dropped 5 bases and J dropped 7 bases, with 23 bases sitting between them. In germline, CDR1 is SGHNT, CDR2 YENEEA. The CDR3 reads CASSPSHSGTQGTQYF. Written as DNA, the CDR3 is TGTGCCAGCAGCCCTTCTCACTCCGGGACCCAGGGGACCCAGTACTTC. Complete variable domain (other parts from reference TRBV11-3 and TRBJ2-5): EAGVVQSPRYKIIEKKQPVAFWCNPISGHNTLYWYLQNLGQGPELLIRYENEEAVDDSQLPKDRFSAERLKGVDSTLKIQPAELGDSAVYLCASSPSHSGTQGTQYFGPGTRLLVL.

Sample share makes this clonotype medium-sized. The chain employs TRBV5-4 and TRBJ2-1; maybe TRBD1 (5 bases). The CDR3 contains 14 residues. V gave up 1 base and J gave up 8 bases, with 13 bases separating them. The germline V gene encodes CDR1 SGHNT and CDR2 YYREEE (reference sequence). In nucleotides, the CDR3 is TGTGCCAGCAGCTTGAGGGGCTTAGGGTATGAGCAGTTCTTC. Its protein is CASSLRGLGYEQFF.

In its sample, this clonotype ranks as medium-sized (0.01 to 0.1%). The DNA is left out, because the CDR3 cannot be placed on it with certainty; the CDR3 is given as TCRdb lists it. This chain joins TRBV7-5 and TRBJ2-7; the table's D call, TRBD2, has no DNA check behind it. TRBV7-5 counts as a pseudogene. Ends included, the CDR3 has 18 residues. This CDR3 reads CISVSEAPGLAGAYEQYF.

A few counts support this clonotype. CDR3 residues: CASSFKWNTEAFF. The CDR3, as DNA: TGTGCCAGCAGCTTTAAATGGAACACTGAAGCTTTCTTT. The J gene is TRBJ1-1, the V gene TRBV7-2; no clear D gene. Trimming cost V 3 bases and J 1 base, with 6 bases left between them. Germline V gene sequence: CDR1 SGHTA, CDR2 FQGNSA. The CDR3 extends over 13 amino acids.

The CDR3 DNA reads as TGCAGTGCTAGAGATACGGGGAGCTCCTACAATGAGCAGTTCTTC. Amino acid sequence: CSARDTGSSYNEQFF. The J gene is TRBJ2-1, the V gene TRBV20-1; the D gene is possibly TRBD2 (5 bases). Trimming cost V 0 bases and J 0 bases, with 9 bases left between them. The CDR3 has 15 amino acids. The germline CDR1 and CDR2 sequences are DFQATT and SNEGSKA (reference sequence).

The J gene is TRBJ2-7, the V gene TRBV7-3, with TRBD2 identical over 7 bases. Trimming at V came to 2 bases and at J to 0 bases, leaving 4 bases not matched to a gene. This CDR3 is built from 15 residues. CDR1 and CDR2 from the germline V gene are SGHTA and FQGTGA. CDR3 nucleotide sequence: TGTGCCAGCAGCTTACTAGCGGAGGGCTCCTACGAGCAGTACTTC. Translating gives CASSLLAEGSYEQYF. Using reference TRBV7-3 and TRBJ2-7 for the parts outside the CDR3, the full variable domain is GAGVSQTPSNKVTEKGKYVELRCDPISGHTALYWYRQSLGQGPEFLIYFQGTGAADDSGLPNDRFFAVRPEGSVSTLKIQRTERGDSAVYLCASSLLAEGSYEQYFGPGTRLTVT.